This is a list of T cell receptor beta chains from one sample in a study of blood T cell repertoires in COVID-19. Sequencing used immunoSEQ multiplex PCR; TCRdb keeps in-frame clones, though not all of them. This table holds tens of thousands of clones, approximately 78% found once. Sequencing was performed on peripheral blood. Source of these receptors: a human donor in a cohort sampled during active COVID-19. The CDR3 runs from the conserved cysteine through the conserved F or W. A D gene is named only where the DNA matches it firmly.

cdr3_length,d_call,v_call,cdr3_aa
14,TRBD1,TRBV2,CASSRDSGNQPQHF
16,TRBD2,TRBV24-1,CATSELTSGGGDTQYF
15,TRBD2,TRBV5-1,CASSLLGTSRETQYF
15,TRBD2,TRBV3-1/TRBV3-2,CASSSRGGRTDTQYF
14,.,TRBV5-4,CASSLGTIYNEQFF
16,TRBD1,TRBV7-9,CASSLGAFDRDYGYTF
12,TRBD1,TRBV12-3/TRBV12-4,CASRTGFDGYTF
17,.,TRBV18,CASSQWAAIKANEKLFF
13,TRBD2,TRBV6-4,CASSDQAGGTQYF
13,.,TRBV7-3,CASSLGSTDTQYF
14,.,TRBV2,CASSGEGSNTEAFF
15,.,TRBV7-6,CARPGLGAANQPQHF
17,TRBD1,TRBV11-2,CASSLVRFDRVGEKLFF
15,.,TRBV13,CASSLPGEGNEKLFF
13,.,TRBV5-4,CASSFGGVNGYTF
15,TRBD1,TRBV5-1,CASSSGGTGGTEAFF
17,.,TRBV14,CASSQAKGPLLTDTQYF
16,TRBD2,TRBV9,CASSTRGEGWTDTQYF
14,.,TRBV18,CASSPYRDNYGYTF
16,TRBD2,TRBV24-1,CATSDSSGGARDTQYF
15,TRBD2,TRBV5-1,CASSSLPGGTYEQFF
12,.,TRBV29-1,CSVERGRDEQYF
17,.,TRBV19,CASSMGRVWTENNEQFF
16,TRBD2,TRBV7-3,CASSLPGTSSYNEQFF
11,.,TRBV30,CALTENEKLFF
19,TRBD2,TRBV3-1/TRBV3-2,CASSPRRSASGDFTDTQYF
14,TRBD1,TRBV2,CASSLGQGAYEQYF
15,TRBD1,TRBV18,CASSLDRANTGELFF
16,.,TRBV12-5,CASGFEGLLSDNEQFF
15,TRBD1,TRBV18,CASSPPSGTGDGYTF
16,TRBD1,TRBV5-6,CASSLEDRQGGYGYTF
16,.,TRBV4-1,CASSQGAGQISYEQYF
14,TRBD2,TRBV30,CAWSGSGREETQYF
13,TRBD1,TRBV3-1/TRBV3-2,CASSPGQGDIQYF
17,.,TRBV4-1,CASSQESAAANTGELFF
12,TRBD1,TRBV6-2/TRBV6-3,CASSAQGARAFF
14,.,TRBV19,CASSIVGSSYEQYF
15,TRBD2,TRBV3-1/TRBV3-2,CASSSRGGGTDTQYF
15,TRBD2,TRBV7-3,CASSLTGGIDNEQFF
12,TRBD1,TRBV25-1,CASRTGGGEAFF
18,TRBD1,TRBV7-9,CASSSTGGDVRSGNTIYF
16,TRBD1,TRBV15,CATSPHHGQGAGGYTF
15,TRBD2,TRBV9,CASSAGTSGFYEQYF
13,TRBD1,TRBV5-1,CASSPDRAYEQYF
16,.,TRBV6-5,CASSYSSQGKNTEAFF
18,.,TRBV19,CASSTHNQGILQAGELFF
21,TRBD1,TRBV20-1,CSAGVSGGTLAYRTLYNEQFF
11,.,TRBV12-3/TRBV12-4,CASSLGQRAFF
15,TRBD1,TRBV7-9,CASSLWDRGLYEQYF
15,.,TRBV15,CATSSSGEIYNEQFF
14,TRBD1,TRBV3-1/TRBV3-2,CASREGALNTEAFF
14,.,TRBV7-3,CASSLGRGTDTQYF
15,.,TRBV18,CASSPEAARWYGYTF